This T cell receptor (beta chain) was retrieved from a study of T cell responses to AZD1222 COVID-19 vaccine. Repertoires were generated with immunoSEQ multiplex PCR, while TCRdb's copy carries only in-frame clones and drops some. The table has about 120,000 clones, approximately 90% seen once. As to this clone: What it recognizes is unknown.

J was trimmed by 0 bases and V by 0 bases; bases with no gene match: 8. The CDR3 is 17 residues long. CDR1 is SGDLS, CDR2 YYNGEE, per germline. Study-level findings and limits: Baseline antibody screening turned up just a handful of seropositive AZD1222 recipients. Clonal diversity was possibly underestimated; the donors were predominantly white British and more often female.

Sequenced here: peripheral blood, sampled 28 days after the second AZD1222 dose. The chain uses TRBV9 and TRBJ1-1; 7 nucleotides align to TRBD1. This sequence was found in an adult who received the AZD1222 COVID-19 vaccine. CDR3 protein: CASSVGAGGKVNTEAFF. The CDR3 DNA follows: TGTGCCAGCAGCGTAGGGGCAGGGGGAAAAGTGAACACTGAAGCTTTCTTT. The full variable domain, its missing parts supplied by reference TRBV9 and TRBJ1-1, is DSGVTQTPKHLITATGQRVTLRCSPRSGDLSVYWYQQSLDQGLQFLIQYYNGEERAKGNILERFSAQQFPDLHSELNLSSLELGDSALYFCASSVGAGGKVNTEAFFGQGTRLTVV.